The clone carrying this TCR beta chain was counted many times. Its antigen is unidentified. This sample was included in a study of T-cell memory formation after mild COVID-19. General observations from the study: Pre-infection memory carried some responding clones, suggesting that cross-reactive memory joined. Contracting CD4+ clones were located mainly in CM and EM, and CD8+ clones in EMRA.

TCRdb re-called the 5' RACE reads through MiXCR, storing one row per CDR3 protein. The sample has under 300,000 distinct CDR3 sequences; over 8.5% are singletons. The sample taken for sequencing was PBMCs or a T cell subset sorted from them (not recorded which). The sequence was obtained from a man aged 18 to 30 who had mild COVID-19 (a few samples of this study predate the infection). Cell type and time point are not known.

The CDR3 protein is CASSFLVAGGRSNEQFF. Written as DNA, the CDR3 is TGTGCCAGCAGCTTTCTTGTAGCGGGGGGCCGCTCAAATGAGCAGTTCTTC. This chain connects TRBV7-2 to TRBJ2-1, with 10 bases identical to TRBD2. The junction had 12 bases not matched to a gene; V was cut back by 3 bases and J by 7 bases. Germline V gives CDR1 SGHTA, CDR2 FQGNSA. This CDR3 is 17 amino acids long.